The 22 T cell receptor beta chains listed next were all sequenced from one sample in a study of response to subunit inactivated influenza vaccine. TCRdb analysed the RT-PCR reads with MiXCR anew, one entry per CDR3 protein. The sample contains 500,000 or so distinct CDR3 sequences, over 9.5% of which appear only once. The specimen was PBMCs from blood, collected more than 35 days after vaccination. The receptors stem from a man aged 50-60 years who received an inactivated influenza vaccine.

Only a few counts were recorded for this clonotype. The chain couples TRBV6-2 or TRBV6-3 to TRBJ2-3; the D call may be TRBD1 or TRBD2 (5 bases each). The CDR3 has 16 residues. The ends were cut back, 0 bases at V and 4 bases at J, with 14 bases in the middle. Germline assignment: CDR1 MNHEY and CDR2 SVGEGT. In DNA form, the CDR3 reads TGTGCCAGCAGTTACTCGGGACGAGGGAACCCAGATACGCAGTATTTT. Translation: CASSYSGRGNPDTQYF.

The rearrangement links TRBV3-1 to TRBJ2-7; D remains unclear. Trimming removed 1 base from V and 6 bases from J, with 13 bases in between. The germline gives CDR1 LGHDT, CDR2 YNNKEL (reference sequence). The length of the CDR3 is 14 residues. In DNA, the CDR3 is TGTGCCAGCAGCCAAGTGAGGACCCTGGGCGAGCAGTACTTC. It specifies CASSQVRTLGEQYF.

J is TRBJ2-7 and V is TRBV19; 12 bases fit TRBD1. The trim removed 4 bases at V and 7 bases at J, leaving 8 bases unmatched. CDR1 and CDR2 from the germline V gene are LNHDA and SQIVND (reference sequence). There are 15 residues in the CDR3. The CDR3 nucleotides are TGTGCCAGTAGTACCCCGGGACAGGGGGCGAGGGAGCAGTACTTC. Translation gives CASSTPGQGAREQYF.

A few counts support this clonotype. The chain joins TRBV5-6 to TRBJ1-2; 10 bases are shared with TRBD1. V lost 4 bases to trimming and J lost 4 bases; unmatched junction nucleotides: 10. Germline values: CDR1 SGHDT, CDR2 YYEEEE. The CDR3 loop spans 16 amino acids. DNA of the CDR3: TGTGCCAGCAGCCAAAGGGACAGGGGATTAGGCTATGGCTACACCTTC. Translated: CASSQRDRGLGYGYTF.

Here the CDR3 reads CASSPGPSQTYNEQFF. CDR3 in DNA: TGTGCCAGCAGCCCCGGCCCATCCCAAACTTACAATGAGCAGTTCTTC. The rearrangement joins TRBV7-3 to TRBJ2-1, with D unclear. The CDR3 has 16 residues. V lost 5 bases to trimming and J lost 4 bases, with 18 bases between them. Germline V lookup: CDR1 SGHTA, CDR2 FQGTGA.

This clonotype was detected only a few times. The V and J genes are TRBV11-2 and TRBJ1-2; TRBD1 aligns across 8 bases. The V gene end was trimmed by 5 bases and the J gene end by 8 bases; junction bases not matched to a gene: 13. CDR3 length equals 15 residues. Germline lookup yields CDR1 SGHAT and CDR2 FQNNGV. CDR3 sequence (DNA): TGTGCCAGCAGCCCGGTGACAGGGGCCCTAGGAGGCTACACCTTC. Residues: CASSPVTGALGGYTF.

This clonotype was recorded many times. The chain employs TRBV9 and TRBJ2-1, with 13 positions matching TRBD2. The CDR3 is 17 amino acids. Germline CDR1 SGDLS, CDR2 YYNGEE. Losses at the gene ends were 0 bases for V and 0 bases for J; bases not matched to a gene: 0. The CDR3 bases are TGTGCCAGCAGCGTAGGGACTAGCGGGAGCTCCTACAATGAGCAGTTCTTC. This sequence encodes CASSVGTSGSSYNEQFF.

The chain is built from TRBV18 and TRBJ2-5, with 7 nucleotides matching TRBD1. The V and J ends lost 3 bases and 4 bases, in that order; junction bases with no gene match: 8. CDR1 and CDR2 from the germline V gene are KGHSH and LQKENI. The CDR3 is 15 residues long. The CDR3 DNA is TGTGCCAGCTCACCGACAGGGATCGGTGGAGAGACCCAGTACTTC. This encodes CASSPTGIGGETQYF.

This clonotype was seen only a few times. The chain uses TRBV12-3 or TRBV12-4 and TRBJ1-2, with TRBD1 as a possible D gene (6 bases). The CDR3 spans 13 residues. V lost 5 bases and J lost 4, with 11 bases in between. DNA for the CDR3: TGTGCCAGCAGTCCCGCGGACAGCTATGGCTACACCTTC. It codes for CASSPADSYGYTF.

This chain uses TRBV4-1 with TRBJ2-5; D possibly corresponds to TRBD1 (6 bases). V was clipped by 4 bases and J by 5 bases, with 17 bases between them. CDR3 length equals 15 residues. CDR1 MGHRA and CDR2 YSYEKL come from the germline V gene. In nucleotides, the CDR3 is TGCGCCAGCAGCCGCCAAGGGGGACCTCCGGAGACCCAGTACTTC. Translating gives CASSRQGGPPETQYF.

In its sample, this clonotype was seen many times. The CDR3 DNA reads as TGCGCCAGCAGCTTGGGGAACACCGGGGAGCTGTTTTTT. Amino acids: CASSLGNTGELFF. The rearrangement uses TRBV5-1 and TRBJ2-2; unclear D gene. The CDR3 loop spans 13 amino acids. V lost 0 bases and J 1 base, leaving 1 base between the germline ends. Germline V gene sequence: CDR1 SGHRS, CDR2 YFSETQ.

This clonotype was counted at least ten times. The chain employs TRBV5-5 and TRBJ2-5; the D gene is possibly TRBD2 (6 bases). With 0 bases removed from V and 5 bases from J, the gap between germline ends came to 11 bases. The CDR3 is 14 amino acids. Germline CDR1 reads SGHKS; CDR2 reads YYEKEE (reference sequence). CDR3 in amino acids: CASSLDGGRETQYF. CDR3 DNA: TGTGCCAGCAGCTTGGATGGGGGGAGGGAGACCCAGTACTTC.

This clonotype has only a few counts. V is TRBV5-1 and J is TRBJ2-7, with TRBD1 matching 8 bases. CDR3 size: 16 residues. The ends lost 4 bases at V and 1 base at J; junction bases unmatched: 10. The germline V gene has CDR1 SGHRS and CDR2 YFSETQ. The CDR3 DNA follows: TGCGCCAGCAGCACTTTAACAGGGGGAGGTTCCTACGAGCAGTACTTC. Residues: CASSTLTGGGSYEQYF. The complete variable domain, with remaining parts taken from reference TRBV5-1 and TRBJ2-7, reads KAGVTQTPRYLIKTRGQQVTLSCSPISGHRSVSWYQQTPGQGLQFLFEYFSETQRNKGNFPGRFSGRQFSNSRSEMNVSTLELGDSALYLCASSTLTGGGSYEQYFGPGTRLTVT.

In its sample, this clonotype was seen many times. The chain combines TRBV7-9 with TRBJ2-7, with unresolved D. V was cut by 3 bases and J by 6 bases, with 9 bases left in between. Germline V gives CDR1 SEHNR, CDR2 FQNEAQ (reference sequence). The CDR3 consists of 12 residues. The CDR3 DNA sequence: TGTGCCAGCAGCTTCAGAACGTCCGAGCAGTACTTC. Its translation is CASSFRTSEQYF.

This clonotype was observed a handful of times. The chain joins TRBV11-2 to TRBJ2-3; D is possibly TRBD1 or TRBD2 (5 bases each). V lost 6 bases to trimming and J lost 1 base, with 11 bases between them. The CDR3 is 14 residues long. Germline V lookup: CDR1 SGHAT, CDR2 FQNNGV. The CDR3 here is CASRLGVRTDTQYF. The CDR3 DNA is TGTGCCAGCAGACTAGGGGTACGCACAGATACGCAGTATTTT.

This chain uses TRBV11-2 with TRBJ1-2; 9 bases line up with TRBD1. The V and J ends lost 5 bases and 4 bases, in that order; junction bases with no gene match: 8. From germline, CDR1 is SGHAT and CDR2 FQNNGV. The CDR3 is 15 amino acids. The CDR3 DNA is TGTGCCAGCAGCGCCTCACAGGGGGCAGGCTATGGCTACACCTTC. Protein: CASSASQGAGYGYTF.

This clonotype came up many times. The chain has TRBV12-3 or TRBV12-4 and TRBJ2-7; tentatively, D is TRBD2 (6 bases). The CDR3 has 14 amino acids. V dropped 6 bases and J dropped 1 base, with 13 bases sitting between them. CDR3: CASRILTRSYEQYF. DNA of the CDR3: TGTGCCAGCAGAATACTGACTAGGTCCTACGAGCAGTACTTC.

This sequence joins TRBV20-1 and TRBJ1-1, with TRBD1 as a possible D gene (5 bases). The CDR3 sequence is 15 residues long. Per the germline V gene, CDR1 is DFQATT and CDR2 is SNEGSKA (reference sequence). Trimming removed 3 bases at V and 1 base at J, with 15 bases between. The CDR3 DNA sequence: TGCAGTGCTAGGACAACGGGGACGGGGAACACTGAAGCTTTCTTT. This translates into CSARTTGTGNTEAFF.

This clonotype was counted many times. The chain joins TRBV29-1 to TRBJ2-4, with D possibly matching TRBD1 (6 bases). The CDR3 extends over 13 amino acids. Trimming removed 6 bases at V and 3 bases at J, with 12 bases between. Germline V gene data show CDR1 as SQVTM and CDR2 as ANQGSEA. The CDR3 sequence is CSVSLQGKNIQYF. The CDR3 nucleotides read TGCAGCGTCTCCCTACAGGGCAAAAACATTCAGTACTTC.

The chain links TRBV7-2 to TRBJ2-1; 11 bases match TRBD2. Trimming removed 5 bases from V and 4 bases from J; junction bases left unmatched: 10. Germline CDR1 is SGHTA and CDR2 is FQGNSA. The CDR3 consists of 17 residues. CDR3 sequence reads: CASSPSGTSGWYNEQFF. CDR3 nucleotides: TGTGCCAGCAGCCCCAGTGGGACTAGCGGATGGTACAATGAGCAGTTCTTC.

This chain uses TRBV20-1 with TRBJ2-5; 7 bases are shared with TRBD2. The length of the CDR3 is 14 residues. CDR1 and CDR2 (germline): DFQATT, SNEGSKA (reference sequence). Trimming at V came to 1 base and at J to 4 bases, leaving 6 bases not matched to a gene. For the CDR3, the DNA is TGCAGTGCTAGAGGGGCGGGAGCGGTAGAGACCCAGTACTTC. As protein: CSARGAGAVETQYF.

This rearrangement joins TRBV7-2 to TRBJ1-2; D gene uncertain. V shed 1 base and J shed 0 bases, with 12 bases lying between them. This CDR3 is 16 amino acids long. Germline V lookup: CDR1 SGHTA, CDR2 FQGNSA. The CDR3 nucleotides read TGTGCCAGCAGCTTAGTGTCTGTGGCAGCTAACTATGGCTACACCTTC. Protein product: CASSLVSVAANYGYTF.